Listed here is a single T cell receptor (beta chain). The primer mix had 60 Vbeta and 13 Jbeta primers. Using immunoSEQ multiplex PCR, the repertoire was profiled, and TCRdb retains in-frame clones only, with some absent. This table has roughly 120,000 clones, 70% to 85% appearing once. This specimen belongs to a study of cytomegalovirus exposure and HLA in healthy donors. Across the whole study: Some 200 million T cells yielded some 120 million unique TCR beta sequences in earlier analysis. Genotyping of more than 300 donors showed that 80% to 90% belonged to the Caucasian-associated ancestry cluster.

CDR3 length: 11 amino acids. Germline values: CDR1 MNHEY, CDR2 SVGAGI. Trimming stripped 5 bases from V and 11 bases from J, with 12 bases between. The chain joins TRBV6-5 to TRBJ1-1; D remains ambiguous. The TCR was taken from a human donor in good health. Sequencing used PBMCs. The CDR3 here is CASSDTVRAFF. The CDR3 DNA reads TGTGCCAGCAGTGACACAGTGCGTGCTTTCTTT.